The clone carrying this T cell receptor beta chain was observed at least ten times. Combining a sample-barcoded 5' primer with a J-beta primer mix, a second PCR ran for about 7 to 11 cycles. TCRdb reprocessed the 5' RACE reads with MiXCR, giving one entry per CDR3 protein. The sample comprises 590,000 or so distinct CDR3 sequences, approximately 30% of which are singletons, and less than 20% rests with the top ten. The source of the sample is a study of blood T cells in healthy people across ages. Germline V gives CDR1 KGHSH, CDR2 LQKENI. Trimming removed 2 bases at V and 7 bases at J, with 6 bases between. CDR3 size: 12 residues.

This chain uses TRBV18 with TRBJ2-1; D not certain. This TCR derives from a woman aged 80 or over in good health. The sample consisted of blood. The DNA of the CDR3 is TGTGCCAGCTCACCAGCGGAGAATGAGCAGTTCTTC. It encodes CASSPAENEQFF.